These 30 T cell receptor beta chains came from one sample sequenced in a study of blood T cell repertoires in COVID-19. The method was immunoSEQ multiplex PCR; TCRdb's version includes in-frame clones alone and lacks a portion of them. The sample carries over 95,000 clones, 79% recorded once. Specimen: peripheral blood. These receptors all come from an elderly woman with active or convalescent COVID-19.

This rearrangement joins TRBV24-1 to TRBJ1-4, with D perhaps matching TRBD1 (5 bases). Trimming pared 3 bases from V and 8 bases from J, leaving 15 bases between. CDR3 length equals 15 residues. The germline CDR1 and CDR2 sequences are KGHDR and SFDVKD. CDR3 region: CATSDPRGGDEKLFF. DNA for the CDR3: TGTGCCACCAGTGATCCCCGGGGGGGGGACGAAAAACTGTTTTTT.

This chain connects TRBV11-2 to TRBJ1-1, with 7 bases matching TRBD1. The V segment lost 5 bases and the J segment 11 bases; nucleotides outside the gene matches: 8. This CDR3 has 12 amino acids. The germline V gene has CDR1 SGHAT and CDR2 FQNNGV. CDR3 DNA sequence: TGTGCCAGCAGCCTCAGACAGGGAGTGGCTTTCTTT. It specifies CASSLRQGVAFF.

Of note for this clone: A junction end diverges from the germline sequence, so it may reflect a read error. The chain couples TRBV5-1 to TRBJ2-3, with D perhaps matching TRBD2 (5 bases). Looked up from germline, CDR1 is SGHRS and CDR2 is YFSETQ. The CDR3 runs 14 residues. In DNA, the CDR3 is TGTGCCAGCAGCTTTGGACTCAACACAGATACGCAGTATTTT. Protein product: CASSFGLNTDTQYF.

This rearrangement joins TRBV9 to TRBJ1-1, with 7 bases identical to TRBD1. The germline gives CDR1 SGDLS, CDR2 YYNGEE. This CDR3 has 14 amino acids. Trimming removed 0 bases from V and 4 bases from J; junction bases left unmatched: 3. The CDR3 sequence: CASSVDRGSTEAFF. CDR3 coding DNA: TGTGCCAGCAGCGTAGACAGGGGAAGCACTGAAGCTTTCTTT. The whole variable domain, remainder taken from reference TRBV9 and TRBJ1-1, is DSGVTQTPKHLITATGQRVTLRCSPRSGDLSVYWYQQSLDQGLQFLIQYYNGEERAKGNILERFSAQQFPDLHSELNLSSLELGDSALYFCASSVDRGSTEAFFGQGTRLTVV.

A few counts support this clone. At one end the junction does not follow the germline gene, possibly because of a read error. The V gene is TRBV6-5, the J gene TRBJ1-2; D is undetermined. The length of the CDR3 is 13 residues. In germline, CDR1 is MNHEY, CDR2 SVGAGI. The DNA of the CDR3 is TGTGCCAGCAGTGACTCTGGAGCCTATGGCTACACCTTC. This codes for CASSDSGAYGYTF.

This clone was seen a handful of times. The rearrangement links TRBV29-1 to TRBJ2-1; possible D gene TRBD2, 6 bases. CDR3 length: 14 residues. Per germline, CDR1 SQVTM and CDR2 ANQGSEA. V shed 5 bases and J shed 1 base, with 12 bases lying between them. CDR3 region: CSVSSGVSYNEQFF. The CDR3 DNA is TGCAGCGTTTCATCGGGAGTATCCTACAATGAGCAGTTCTTC.

This chain connects TRBV7-3 to TRBJ2-7; D not resolved. The germline gives CDR1 SGHTA, CDR2 FQGTGA. The length of the CDR3 is 14 residues. Trimming stripped 2 bases from V and 2 bases from J, with 10 bases between. The DNA of the CDR3 is TGTGCCAGCAGCTTATTCGAGAAACCCTACGAGCAGTACTTC. Its translation is CASSLFEKPYEQYF.

This clone was detected only a few times. The V call is TRBV6-6, the J call TRBJ1-1; 7 nucleotides match TRBD1. This CDR3 has 12 amino acids. V trimming: 2 bases; J trimming: 14 bases; junction bases outside the gene matches: 8. From germline, CDR1 is MNHNY and CDR2 SVGAGI (reference sequence). The CDR3 spells CASSYQGVVQFF. CDR3 nucleotide sequence: TGTGCCAGCAGTTACCAGGGGGTGGTTCAGTTCTTT.

The sample holds a few counts of this clone. The V call is TRBV9, the J call TRBJ1-1; 7 positions agree with TRBD1. This CDR3 spans 15 amino acids. With V trimmed by 1 base and J by 5 bases, 8 bases remained unmatched. The germline V gene has CDR1 SGDLS and CDR2 YYNGEE. CDR3: CASSVRAGGWTEAFF. Written as DNA, the CDR3 is TGTGCCAGCAGCGTACGGGCAGGGGGTTGGACTGAAGCTTTCTTT.

This clone was picked up a small number of times. The gene calls are TRBV5-4 and TRBJ2-7; 11 nucleotides line up with TRBD1. The CDR3 is 16 residues long. With 4 bases clipped from V and 1 base from J, the junction kept 7 bases outside the gene matches. Per the germline V gene, CDR1 is SGHNT and CDR2 is YYREEE (reference sequence). The CDR3 sequence is CASSPGGTGGSYEQYF. In DNA form, the CDR3 reads TGTGCCAGCAGCCCAGGGGGGACAGGGGGTTCCTACGAGCAGTACTTC. Complete variable domain (other parts from reference TRBV5-4 and TRBJ2-7): ETGVTQSPTHLIKTRGQQVTLRCSSQSGHNTVSWYQQALGQGPQFIFQYYREEENGRGNFPPRFSGLQFPNYSSELNVNALELDDSALYLCASSPGGTGGSYEQYFGPGTRLTVT.

This chain connects TRBV29-1 to TRBJ2-1; 7 bases agree with TRBD2. CDR3 length: 11 amino acids. The V gene end was trimmed by 7 bases and the J gene end by 8 bases; junction bases not matched to a gene: 5. Germline CDR1 is SQVTM and CDR2 is ANQGSEA. CDR3 sequence reads: CSARTRDEQFF. The DNA of the CDR3 is TGCAGCGCAAGGACTAGAGATGAGCAGTTCTTC.

This chain connects TRBV25-1 to TRBJ1-1, with TRBD1 identical over 7 bases. Trimming took 7 bases from V and 0 from J; bases not matched to a gene: 2. This CDR3 comprises 13 residues. Germline CDR1 is MGHDK and CDR2 is SYGVNS. CDR3 loop: CASKGTVNTEAFF. The CDR3 bases are TGTGCCAGCAAGGGGACAGTGAACACTGAAGCTTTCTTT. Full variable domain (remainder filled in from reference TRBV25-1 and TRBJ1-1): EADIYQTPRYLVIGTGKKITLECSQTMGHDKMYWYQQDPGMELHLIHYSYGVNSTEKGDLSSESTVSRIRTEHFPLTLESARPSHTSQYLCASKGTVNTEAFFGQGTRLTVV.

The V call is TRBV6-5, the J call TRBJ2-7; D perhaps matches TRBD2 (5 bases). V was trimmed by 0 bases and J by 3 bases, leaving 12 bases between them. From germline, CDR1 is MNHEY and CDR2 SVGAGI. This CDR3 contains 15 residues. CDR3 bases: TGTGCCAGCAGTTACTCGAAGGTTAGCGTCTACGAGCAGTACTTC. As protein: CASSYSKVSVYEQYF.

The chain employs TRBV6-1 and TRBJ2-1; TRBD2 agrees at 7 bases. The germline V gene has CDR1 MNHNS and CDR2 SASEGT. The CDR3 covers 15 residues. The junction had 9 bases not matched to a gene; V was cut back by 1 base and J by 9 bases. CDR3 residues: CASSEVAGVGSEQFF. CDR3 bases: TGTGCCAGCAGTGAAGTGGCGGGAGTAGGAAGTGAGCAGTTCTTC.

The table lists this clone with a count of one. The chain recombines TRBV5-1 with TRBJ2-5, with TRBD1 matching over 11 bases. V trimming: 4 bases; J trimming: 1 base; junction bases outside the gene matches: 3. Germline V gene sequence: CDR1 SGHRS, CDR2 YFSETQ. The CDR3 length is 15 residues. The CDR3 here is CASSGGQGAQETQYF. The CDR3 DNA follows: TGCGCCAGCAGCGGCGGACAGGGGGCCCAAGAGACCCAGTACTTC.

This clone was observed a single time. This rearrangement joins TRBV21-1 to TRBJ1-3; TRBD1, as called in the table, went unchecked against the DNA. TRBV21-1 is reported as a pseudogene. The CDR3 is made up of 16 amino acids. CDR3 sequence reads: CASSSNGDRSGNTIYF. The DNA for the CDR3 is TGTGCCAGCAGCAGCAATGGCGACAGGTCTGGAAACACCATATATTTT.

The V call is TRBV6-5, the J call TRBJ2-7; perhaps TRBD2 as D (6 bases). The V end lost 6 bases, the J end lost 2 bases, and 14 bases lay between the germline ends. This CDR3 is built from 14 residues. Germline-derived CDR1 and CDR2 are MNHEY and SVGAGI. The CDR3 bases are TGTGCCAGCAGCGCGTGGGGGGAGACCTACGAGCAGTACTTC. Its protein is CASSAWGETYEQYF.

This clone was seen only once. The junction shows a germline mismatch at one end, possibly a read error. The V and J genes are TRBV5-1 and TRBJ2-1; D perhaps matches TRBD2 (5 bases). Germline lookup yields CDR1 SGHRS and CDR2 YFSETQ. There are 14 residues in the CDR3. CDR3 nucleotide sequence: TGTGCCAGCAGCCACGGGGACTCCTACAATGAGCAGTTCTTC. Translation: CASSHGDSYNEQFF.

This rearrangement joins TRBV19 to TRBJ2-1; D gene unclear. The CDR3 totals 17 residues. Germline V gene lookup returns CDR1 LNHDA and CDR2 SQIVND (reference sequence). Trimming took 1 base from V and 3 from J, leaving 16 bases between them. The CDR3 region is CASSIGAFNLHYNEQFF. The CDR3 bases are TGTGCCAGTAGTATAGGGGCTTTCAACTTACACTACAATGAGCAGTTCTTC. Full variable domain (remainder filled in from reference TRBV19 and TRBJ2-1): DGGITQSPKYLFRKEGQNVTLSCEQNLNHDAMYWYRQDPGQGLRLIYYSQIVNDFQKGDIAEGYSVSREKKESFPLTVTSAQKNPTAFYLCASSIGAFNLHYNEQFFGPGTRLTVL.

This chain connects TRBV7-9 to TRBJ2-3; TRBD2 agrees at 10 bases. The CDR3 length is 17 residues. Germline CDR1 SEHNR, CDR2 FQNEAQ (reference sequence). V gave up 5 bases and J gave up 10 bases; unmatched junction bases: 18. CDR3 coding DNA: TGTGCCAGCAGCCCCTACGGGCTAGCGGGGGCAGGCCTAGCGCAGTATTTT. It encodes CASSPYGLAGAGLAQYF. Variable domain in full (rest from reference TRBV7-9 and TRBJ2-3): DTGVSQNPRHKITKRGQNVTFRCDPISEHNRLYWYRQTLGQGPEFLTYFQNEAQLEKSRLLSDRFSAERPKGSFSTLEIQRTEQGDSAMYLCASSPYGLAGAGLAQYFGPGTRLTVL.

The V call is TRBV7-9, the J call TRBJ2-1, with D perhaps TRBD2 (5 bases). Germline values: CDR1 SEHNR, CDR2 FQNEAQ (reference sequence). The V end was cut by 4 bases, the J end by 7 bases, with 11 bases between. The CDR3 spans 13 residues. The CDR3 region is CASSSTSGNEQFF. The CDR3 region has the DNA TGTGCCAGCAGCTCCACCTCGGGGAATGAGCAGTTCTTC.

V gene TRBV2 combines with J gene TRBJ1-6; TRBD1 matches 8 bases. V lost 6 bases and J lost 5; bases outside the gene matches: 6. The CDR3 spans 15 residues. CDR1 is SNHLY and CDR2 is FYNNEI in the germline V gene. The CDR3 DNA reads as TGTGCCAGCAGGGCCGGACAGGGCGATAATTCACCCCTCCACTTT. Translated, it gives CASRAGQGDNSPLHF.

This clone was detected a few times. V is TRBV5-4 and J is TRBJ2-5, with D unresolved. V was trimmed by 4 bases and J by 4 bases, leaving 17 bases between them. Germline values: CDR1 SGHNT, CDR2 YYREEE (reference sequence). This CDR3 contains 15 residues. The CDR3 region is CASSASGSLIETQYF. The CDR3 DNA sequence: TGTGCCAGCAGCGCCTCCGGGTCGCTTATAGAGACCCAGTACTTC.

This chain uses TRBV18 with TRBJ2-7, with TRBD1 matching 7 bases. V was pared by 5 bases and J by 5 bases, with 9 bases of the junction left unmatched. Germline V gene lookup returns CDR1 KGHSH and CDR2 LQKENI. This CDR3 contains 14 residues. The CDR3 region is CASSTTGFVDEQYF. The CDR3 DNA follows: TGTGCCAGCTCAACGACAGGGTTTGTAGACGAGCAGTACTTC.

This clone showed up many times. This chain uses TRBV19 with TRBJ2-6; 8 bases agree with TRBD1. V was clipped by 4 bases and J by 0 bases; unmatched bases: 5. Germline loops: CDR1 LNHDA, CDR2 SQIVND (reference sequence). CDR3 length equals 17 residues. CDR3 coding DNA: TGTGCCAGTAGTAGGGACAGGAGGACCTCTGGGGCCAACGTCCTGACTTTC. It specifies CASSRDRRTSGANVLTF.

This sequence joins TRBV7-8 and TRBJ2-7, with 9 bases lining up with TRBD1. The CDR3 spans 13 residues. After removal of 5 bases from V and 3 bases from J, the junction contained 2 bases not matched to a gene. Germline CDR1 SGHVS, CDR2 FQNEAQ. The CDR3 loop reads CASSRDRDYEQYF. For the CDR3, the DNA is TGTGCCAGCAGCCGGGACAGGGACTACGAGCAGTACTTC.

This clone occurred a few times. The chain recombines TRBV20-1 with TRBJ2-1; no firm D call. The CDR3 has 10 amino acids. In germline, CDR1 is DFQATT, CDR2 SNEGSKA (reference sequence). V dropped 3 bases and J dropped 7 bases, with 4 bases sitting between them. Here the CDR3 reads CSASPNEQFF. DNA of the CDR3: TGCAGTGCTAGCCCTAATGAGCAGTTCTTC.

The chain carries TRBV6-5 and TRBJ1-5, with a tentative D call TRBD1 (5 bases). V was pared by 6 bases and J by 5 bases, with 17 bases between. This CDR3 contains 15 residues. The germline V gene encodes CDR1 MNHEY and CDR2 SVGAGI. The CDR3 DNA follows: TGTGCCAGCAGCGCGAGGCCCCGGGGGGATCAGCCCCAGCATTTT. Translation: CASSARPRGDQPQHF.

The chain has TRBV5-1 and TRBJ2-2; 7 bases agree with TRBD1. From germline, CDR1 is SGHRS and CDR2 YFSETQ. The CDR3 extends over 16 amino acids. The trim removed 5 bases at V and 0 bases at J, leaving 7 bases unmatched. CDR3 DNA: TGCGCCAGCAGGAACACTGGGACAGCGAACACCGGGGAGCTGTTTTTT. It specifies CASRNTGTANTGELFF.

The chain is built from TRBV5-1 and TRBJ2-7; D possibly corresponds to TRBD2 (6 bases). Germline V gives CDR1 SGHRS, CDR2 YFSETQ. The CDR3 extends over 14 amino acids. The ends were cut back, 4 bases at V and 2 bases at J, with 13 bases in the middle. CDR3 sequence: CASSRTGGAYEQYF. In nucleotides, the CDR3 is TGCGCCAGCAGCAGAACCGGGGGTGCCTACGAGCAGTACTTC.